This T cell receptor (beta chain) comes out of a study of blood T cell repertoires in COVID-19. Study context: Samples taken during acute and convalescent COVID-19 were collected in the United States, Italy and Spain. T cells, B-cell-depleted T cells, or PBMCs supplied cDNA or gDNA.

Profiling relied on immunoSEQ multiplex PCR, and the TCRdb table lists in-frame clones only, not all of them. The data contain 200,000 or so clones, roughly 84% of them singletons. Germline V gene sequence: CDR1 LNHDA, CDR2 SQIVND (reference sequence). Losses at the gene ends were 6 bases for V and 4 bases for J; bases not matched to a gene: 8. The CDR3 contains 17 residues. The clonotype comes from a man aged 50-59 years who had recovered from COVID-19. The chain carries TRBV19 and TRBJ2-2; TRBD2 matches 13 bases. Sequencing was performed on peripheral blood. CDR3 protein: CASSRTSGSRGTGELFF. The CDR3 DNA follows: TGTGCCAGTAGCCGGACTAGCGGGAGTAGGGGCACCGGGGAGCTGTTTTTT.